This T cell receptor beta chain derives from a study of early T cells in non-severe SARS-CoV-2 infection (dated by TCRdb to about 2021). For context, the study as a whole: Because TCR sequencing relied on bulk RNA taken from unsorted whole blood, pairing of alpha and beta chains was not possible.

This clonotype counts as medium-sized (0.01 to 0.1%). It has no known antigen specificity. Base qualities are not recorded, but no much larger clone differs from it by a single base. Taken from cysteine to phenylalanine, the CDR3 has 15 residues. The CDR3 DNA has 45 bases and is translated from base 1. Deletion took 3 bases off V and 1 base off J, with a span of 12 bases between the germline ends. According to the germline V gene, CDR1 reads LGHNT and CDR2 reads FRNRAP. Library generation was performed with 5' RACE. Sequencing relied on a NextSeq 500. To correct for sequencing error and PCR bias, the TCR library protocol tagged individual cDNA molecules with unique molecular identifiers. TCR alpha and beta chains were both sequenced, and the abundances of alpha and beta sequences in each sample were closely correlated with each other. The paper's data handling went like this. V gene, J gene and CDR3 annotation of TCR sequences was performed with Decombinator V4. Expanded TCRs were defined as changing significantly between any two time points under a Poisson model with p below 0.0001. TCR abundances were normalised to the total number of TCRs sequenced in each sample and reported as counts per million. MAIT TCRs were defined by TRAV1-2 paired with TRAJ12, TRAJ20 or TRAJ33, and iNKT TCRs by TRAV10 paired with TRAJ18. A search of VDJdb, accessed on 1 November 2021, was run for TCRs annotated to CMV, EBV and SARS-CoV-2, with TCRs annotated for multiple antigens excluded. TCRdb handled the public reads itself, with Q25 trimming in fastp and clone calling in MiXCR, and kept productive beta chains. Every CDR3 protein is listed once, alongside the most common genes and DNA of its rows. TCRdb's processing, not the authors' own work, is the source of the V and J calls. The sample table holds roughly 34,000 distinct CDR3 sequences, of which over 5% were seen once. Approximately 6.9% of the sample goes to the ten largest clones.

Broad study findings and their caveats: VDJdb matching was skewed toward anti-spike CD8 responses, so virus-specific expansions were likely underestimated and private and CD4 specificities were missed.

The study was a case-control design nested within a healthcare worker cohort in London, UK, with weekly nasopharyngeal swab PCR tests and blood sampling. Healthcare workers were recruited between 23 and 31 March 2020, during the week of the UK lockdown, and were followed weekly for up to roughly 16 weeks. This TCR was sampled from an adult who was a healthcare worker with PCR-confirmed SARS-CoV-2 infection or an uninfected control (not recorded which). The V and J segments used are TRBV12-5 and TRBJ1-1, with the D gene call left open. The sample taken for sequencing was whole blood. The DNA sequence is TGTGCTAGTGGTTTAATCGGCGGCAAGAACACTGAAGCTTTCTTT. Its product reads: CASGLIGGKNTEAFF.